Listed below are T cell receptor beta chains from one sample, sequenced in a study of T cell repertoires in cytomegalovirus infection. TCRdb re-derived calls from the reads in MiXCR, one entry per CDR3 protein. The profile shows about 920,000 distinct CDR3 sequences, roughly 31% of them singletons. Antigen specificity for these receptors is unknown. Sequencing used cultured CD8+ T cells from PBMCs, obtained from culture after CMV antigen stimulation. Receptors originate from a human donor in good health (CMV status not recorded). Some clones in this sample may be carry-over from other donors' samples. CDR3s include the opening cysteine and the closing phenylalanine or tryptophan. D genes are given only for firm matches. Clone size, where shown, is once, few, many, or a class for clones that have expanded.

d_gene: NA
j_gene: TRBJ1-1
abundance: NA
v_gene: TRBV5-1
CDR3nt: TGCGCCAGCAGCTTGTCGGGCAGGGGAATTGGAACTGAAGCTTTCTTT
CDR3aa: CASSLSGRGIGTEAFF

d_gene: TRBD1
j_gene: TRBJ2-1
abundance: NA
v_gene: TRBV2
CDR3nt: TGTGCCAGCATCGTCCGGGACAGGGGTAATGAGCAGTTCTTC
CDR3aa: CASIVRDRGNEQFF

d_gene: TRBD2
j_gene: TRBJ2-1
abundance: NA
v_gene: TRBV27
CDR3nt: TGTGCCAGCAGTTTTCTGACTAGCGGGGGTCACAATGAGCAGTTCTTC
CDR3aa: CASSFLTSGGHNEQFF

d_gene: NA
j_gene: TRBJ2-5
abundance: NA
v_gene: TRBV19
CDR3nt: TGTGCCAGTAGTAGCTGGTCAGGGGAAGTGGGAGAGACCCAGTACTTC
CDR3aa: CASSSWSGEVGETQYF

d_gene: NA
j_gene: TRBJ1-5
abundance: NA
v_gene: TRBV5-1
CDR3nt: TGCGCCAGCAGCAGGGAGGGAAATCAGCCCCAGCATTTT
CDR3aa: CASSREGNQPQHF

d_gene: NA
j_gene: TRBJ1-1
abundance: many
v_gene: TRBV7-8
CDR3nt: TGTGCCAGCAGCTTAGATGGTATAGTGGCTTTCTTT
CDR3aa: CASSLDGIVAFF

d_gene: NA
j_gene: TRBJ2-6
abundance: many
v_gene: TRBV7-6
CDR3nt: TGTGCCAGCAGCCCCACATACTCTGGGGCCAACGTCCTGACTTTC
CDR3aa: CASSPTYSGANVLTF

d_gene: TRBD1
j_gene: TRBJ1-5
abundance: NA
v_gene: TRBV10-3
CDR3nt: TGTGCCACCCGGACAGGGATGAATCAGCCCCAGCATTTT
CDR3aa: CATRTGMNQPQHF

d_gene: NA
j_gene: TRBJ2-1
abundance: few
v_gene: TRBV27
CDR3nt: TGTGCCAGCAGTTTGGGGGCCCTCTTCAATGAGCAGTTCTTC
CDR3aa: CASSLGALFNEQFF

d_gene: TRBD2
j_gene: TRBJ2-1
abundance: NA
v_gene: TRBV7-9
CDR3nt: TGTGCCAGCAGCGGAGTGGCTAGCGGGGAGCGTGCGCAGTTCTTC
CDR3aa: CASSGVASGERAQFF

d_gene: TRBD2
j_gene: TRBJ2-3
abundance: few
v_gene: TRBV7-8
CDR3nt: TGTGCCAGCAGCTTCAGCGGGGGCTTCACAGATACGCAGTATTTT
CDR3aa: CASSFSGGFTDTQYF

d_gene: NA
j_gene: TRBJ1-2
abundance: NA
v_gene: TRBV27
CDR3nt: TGTGCCAGCAGTTCGGGCGGGGTGGACTATGGCTACACCTTC
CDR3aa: CASSSGGVDYGYTF

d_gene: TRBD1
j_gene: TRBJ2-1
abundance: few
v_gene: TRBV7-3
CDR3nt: TGTGCCAGCAGCTTAGCGACAGGGGGCCTTCAGTTCTTC
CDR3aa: CASSLATGGLQFF

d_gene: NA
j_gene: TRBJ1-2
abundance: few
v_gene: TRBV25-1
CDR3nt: TGTGCCAGCAGTGACCCGGATGGGAGGGCTACTAACTATGGCTACACCTTC
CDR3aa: CASSDPDGRATNYGYTF

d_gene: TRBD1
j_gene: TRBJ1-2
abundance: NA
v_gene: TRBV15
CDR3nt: TGTGCCACCAGCAGCGACAGGGGGAGGGACTATGGCTACACCTTC
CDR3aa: CATSSDRGRDYGYTF

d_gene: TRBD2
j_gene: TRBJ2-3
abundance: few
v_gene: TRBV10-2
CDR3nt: TGCGCCAGCAGTGAGAATCTTTGGGCTGGGACTAGCGGGGGGTTCGGCACAGATACGCAGTATTTT
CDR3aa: CASSENLWAGTSGGFGTDTQYF

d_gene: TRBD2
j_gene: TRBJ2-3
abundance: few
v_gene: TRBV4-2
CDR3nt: TGTGCCAGCAGCCAAGATTCCGCTAGCGGGGGGAGCACAGATACGCAGTATTTT
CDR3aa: CASSQDSASGGSTDTQYF

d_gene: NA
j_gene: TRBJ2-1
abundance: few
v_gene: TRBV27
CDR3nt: TGTGCCAGCATCCTGAGGGGAGAGCAGTTCTTC
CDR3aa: CASILRGEQFF

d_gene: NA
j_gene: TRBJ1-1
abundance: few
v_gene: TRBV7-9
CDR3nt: TGTGCCAGCAGCTCTCCAGGGCGGGGGGGAGCTTTCTTT
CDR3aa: CASSSPGRGGAFF

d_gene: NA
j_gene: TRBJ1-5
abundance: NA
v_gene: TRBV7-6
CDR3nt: TGTGCCAGCAGCTTAGCAGAGGGTAGCAATCAGCCCCAGCATTTT
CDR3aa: CASSLAEGSNQPQHF

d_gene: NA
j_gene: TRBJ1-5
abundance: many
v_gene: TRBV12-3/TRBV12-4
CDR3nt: TGTGCCAGCAGGGACCCCGGGCAGCCCCAGCATTTT
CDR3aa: CASRDPGQPQHF

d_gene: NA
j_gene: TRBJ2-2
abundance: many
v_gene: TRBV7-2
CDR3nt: TGTGCCAGCTTCAACGGGGAGCTGTTTTTT
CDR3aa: CASFNGELFF

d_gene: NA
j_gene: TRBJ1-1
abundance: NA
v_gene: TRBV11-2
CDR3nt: TGTGCCAGCAGCGTAAGGTCAGGGTTTCAAGCTTTCTTT
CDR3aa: CASSVRSGFQAFF

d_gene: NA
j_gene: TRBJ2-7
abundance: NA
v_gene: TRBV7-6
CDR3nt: TGTGCCAGCAGCCCCGGGGGTGGCAGGGGCGTGTACGAGCAGTACTTC
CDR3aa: CASSPGGGRGVYEQYF

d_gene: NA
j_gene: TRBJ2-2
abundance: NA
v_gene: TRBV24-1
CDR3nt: TGTGCCACCAGTGATTCGTTGGTGGCAGGGACCGGGGAGCTGTTTTTT
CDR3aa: CATSDSLVAGTGELFF

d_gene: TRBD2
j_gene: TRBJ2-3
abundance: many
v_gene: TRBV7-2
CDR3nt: TGTGCCAGCAGCTCAAATCACGGGGGGGCGGGCACAGATACGCAGTATTTT
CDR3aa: CASSSNHGGAGTDTQYF

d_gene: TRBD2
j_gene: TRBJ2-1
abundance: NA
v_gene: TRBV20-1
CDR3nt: TGCAGTGCTAGGGGGACTAGCGGGGGGGCATTGGAGCAGTTCTTC
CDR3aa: CSARGTSGGALEQFF

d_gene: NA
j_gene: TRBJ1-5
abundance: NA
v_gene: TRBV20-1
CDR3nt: TGCAGTGCAGATACTTCAGAAGACACAGGTGGCAATCAGCCCCAGCATTTT
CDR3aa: CSADTSEDTGGNQPQHF

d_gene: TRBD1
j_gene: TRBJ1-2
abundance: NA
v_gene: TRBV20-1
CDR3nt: TGCAGTGCTAGATCCCCCCGACAGGGGAGCTATGGCTACACCTTC
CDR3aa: CSARSPRQGSYGYTF

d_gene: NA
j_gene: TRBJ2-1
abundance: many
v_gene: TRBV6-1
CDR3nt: TGTGCCAGCAGTGAAGCGCGAGAATGGGGGTACAATGAGCAGTTCTTC
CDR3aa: CASSEAREWGYNEQFF

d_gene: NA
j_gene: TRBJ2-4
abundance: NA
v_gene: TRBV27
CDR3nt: TGTGCCAGCAGTGAACACCGGGACGCCGCCAAAAACATTCAGTACTTC
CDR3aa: CASSEHRDAAKNIQYF